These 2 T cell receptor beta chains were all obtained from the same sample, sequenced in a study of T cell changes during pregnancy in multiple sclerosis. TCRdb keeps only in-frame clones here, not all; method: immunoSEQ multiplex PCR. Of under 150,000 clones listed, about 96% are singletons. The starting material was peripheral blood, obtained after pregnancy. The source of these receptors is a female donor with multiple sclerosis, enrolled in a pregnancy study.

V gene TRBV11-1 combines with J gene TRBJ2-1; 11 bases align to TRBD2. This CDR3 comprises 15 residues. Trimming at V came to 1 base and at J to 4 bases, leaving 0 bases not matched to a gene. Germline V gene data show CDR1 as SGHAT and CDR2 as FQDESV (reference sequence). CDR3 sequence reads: CASSLVAGGYNEQFF. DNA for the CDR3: TGTGCCAGCAGCTTAGTAGCGGGAGGGTACAATGAGCAGTTCTTC.

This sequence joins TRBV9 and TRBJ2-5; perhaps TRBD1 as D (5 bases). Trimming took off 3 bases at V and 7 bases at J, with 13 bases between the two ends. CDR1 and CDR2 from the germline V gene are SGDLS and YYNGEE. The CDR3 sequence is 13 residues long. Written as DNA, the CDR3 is TGTGCCAGCAGCGCCCAGGACACGGGGACCCAGTACTTC. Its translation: CASSAQDTGTQYF.